This paragraph reports one TCR beta chain. Its matching antigen is unknown. CDR3 length: 16 residues. Germline CDR1 and CDR2: SGHRS and YFSETQ. Trimming stripped 0 bases from V and 1 base from J, with 13 bases between. The table came from immunoSEQ multiplex PCR; TCRdb's copy has only in-frame clones and leaves some out. Counted here are about 68,000 clones, around 82% occurring once; the ten biggest clones make up about 12%. This sample's time point: week 35, safety follow-up. The vaccine gave 300 ug of a 20-mer mutant IDH1 peptide subcutaneously per dose. Each donor presented with a new WHO grade 3 or 4 astrocytoma that tested IDH1-mutant and showed ATRX loss. This entry belongs to a study of a mutant IDH1 vaccine in newly diagnosed glioma. Study at large: Vaccines were first given 4-6 weeks after radiotherapy alone, or with temozolomide cycles. Standard pretreatment was either radiotherapy, temozolomide, or, for most, radiochemotherapy with temozolomide.

Overall study results and limits: With respect to changes in top peripheral T cell clonotypes, pseudoprogression seemed unrelated.

The chain joins TRBV5-1 to TRBJ2-5; D is ambiguous. The input for sequencing was PBMCs, taken from a glioma patient whose treatment included an IDH1 peptide vaccine. This receptor was obtained from a man between 18 and 35 years old with glioma. The CDR3 region is CASSLAFTGSQETQYF. Here the CDR3 DNA reads TGCGCCAGCAGCTTGGCCTTTACCGGGTCCCAAGAGACCCAGTACTTC. The full variable domain, rest sourced from reference TRBV5-1 and TRBJ2-5, is KAGVTQTPRYLIKTRGQQVTLSCSPISGHRSVSWYQQTPGQGLQFLFEYFSETQRNKGNFPGRFSGRQFSNSRSEMNVSTLELGDSALYLCASSLAFTGSQETQYFGPGTRLLVL.